The T cell receptor (beta chain) under discussion was sequenced for a study of identical twins. V lost 3 bases and J lost 5; bases outside the gene matches: 10. Germline CDR1 DFQATT, CDR2 SNEGSKA (reference sequence). The CDR3 covers 15 residues. MiXCR, applied by TCRdb to the 5' RACE reads, yields one record per CDR3 protein. The sample consists of 450,000 or so distinct CDR3 sequences, more than 13% of them appearing once. This clonotype was observed a handful of times. The same sample was also studied in work on yellow fever vaccine responses in identical twins.

The sequencing sample was made of CD4+ T cells sorted from blood. The TCR was taken from a woman under 30 in good health. The J gene is TRBJ2-1, the V gene TRBV20-1; 7 positions agree with TRBD1. The CDR3 spells CSARRPGQTNNEQFF. CDR3 bases: TGCAGTGCTAGGAGACCGGGACAGACAAACAATGAGCAGTTCTTC.